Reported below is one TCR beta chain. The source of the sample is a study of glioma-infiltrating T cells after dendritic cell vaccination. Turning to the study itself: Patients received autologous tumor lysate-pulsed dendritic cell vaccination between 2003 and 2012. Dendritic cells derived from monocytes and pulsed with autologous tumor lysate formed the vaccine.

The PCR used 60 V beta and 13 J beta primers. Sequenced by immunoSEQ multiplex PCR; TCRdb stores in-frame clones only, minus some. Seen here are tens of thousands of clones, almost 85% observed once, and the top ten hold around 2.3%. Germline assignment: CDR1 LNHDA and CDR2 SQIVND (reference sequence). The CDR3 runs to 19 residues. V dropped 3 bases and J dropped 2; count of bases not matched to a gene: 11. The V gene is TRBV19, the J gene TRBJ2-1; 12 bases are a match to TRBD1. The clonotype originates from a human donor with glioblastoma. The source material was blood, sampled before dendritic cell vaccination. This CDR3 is CASSIPSGQGAKAYNEQFF. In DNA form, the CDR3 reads TGTGCCAGTAGTATTCCCTCGGGACAGGGGGCTAAGGCCTACAATGAGCAGTTCTTC.